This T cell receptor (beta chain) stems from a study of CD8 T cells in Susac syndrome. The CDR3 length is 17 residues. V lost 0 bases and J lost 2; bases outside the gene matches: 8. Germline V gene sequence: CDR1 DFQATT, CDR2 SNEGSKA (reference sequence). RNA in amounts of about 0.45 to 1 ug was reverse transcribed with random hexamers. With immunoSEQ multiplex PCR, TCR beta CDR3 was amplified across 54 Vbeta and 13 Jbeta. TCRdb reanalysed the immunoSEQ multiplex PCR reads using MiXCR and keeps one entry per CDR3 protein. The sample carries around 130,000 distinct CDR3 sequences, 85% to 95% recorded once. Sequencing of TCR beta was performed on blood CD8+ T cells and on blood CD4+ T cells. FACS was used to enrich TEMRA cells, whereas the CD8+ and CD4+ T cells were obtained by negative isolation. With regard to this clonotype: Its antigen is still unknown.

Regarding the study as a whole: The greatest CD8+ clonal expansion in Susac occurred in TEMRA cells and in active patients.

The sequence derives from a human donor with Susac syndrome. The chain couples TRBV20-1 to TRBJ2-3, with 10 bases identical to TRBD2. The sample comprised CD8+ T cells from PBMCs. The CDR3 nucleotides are TGCAGTGCTAGAGATCTTGGCCTAGCGGGGGTCACAGATACGCAGTATTTT. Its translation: CSARDLGLAGVTDTQYF.